The rows below give T cell receptor beta chains drawn from one sample of a study of CD8+ T cells in alopecia areata. Here immunoSEQ multiplex PCR was the method, and the copy in TCRdb shows in-frame clones only, minus some. The table has nearly 200,000 clones, 58% seen once; the top ten hold 5.5% to 6%. Sequences were derived from CD4+ T cells sorted from blood, sampled at week 24, from a patient treated with tofacitinib. The origin of the receptors is a human donor with alopecia areata. The CDR3 runs from the conserved cysteine through the conserved F or W. A D gene is named only where the DNA matches it firmly. Rows may omit the clone size; those that give it use once, few, many or a size class.

clone size: -; V gene: TRBV7-9; D gene: TRBD1; J gene: TRBJ1-2; CDR3 DNA: TGTGCCAGCACTTTAACAGGGGGCGCCTATGGCTACACCTTC; CDR3 protein: CASTLTGGAYGYTF
clone size: -; V gene: TRBV19; D gene: TRBD2; J gene: TRBJ2-2; CDR3 DNA: TGTGCCAGTAGTGCGTCTAGCGGGATATCCGGGGAGCTGTTTTTT; CDR3 protein: CASSASSGISGELFF
clone size: -; V gene: TRBV7-7; D gene: -; J gene: TRBJ2-5; CDR3 DNA: TGTGCCAGCAGCTTAAGGGCAGAAGAGACCCAGTACTTC; CDR3 protein: CASSLRAEETQYF
clone size: -; V gene: TRBV2; D gene: TRBD2; J gene: TRBJ2-2; CDR3 DNA: TGTGCCACCATGTTAGCGGGAGAATACACCGGGGAGCTGTTTTTT; CDR3 protein: CATMLAGEYTGELFF
clone size: few; V gene: TRBV6-6; D gene: -; J gene: TRBJ2-7; CDR3 DNA: TGTGCCAGCCAATCAAGTTCCTACGAGCAGTACTTC; CDR3 protein: CASQSSSYEQYF
clone size: -; V gene: TRBV27; D gene: TRBD1; J gene: TRBJ1-2; CDR3 DNA: TGTGCCAGCAGTTTCCGGACAGGTTGGGACTATGGCTACACCTTC; CDR3 protein: CASSFRTGWDYGYTF
clone size: -; V gene: TRBV19; D gene: -; J gene: TRBJ1-5; CDR3 DNA: TGTGCCAGTAGTGCCGGCTATAGCAATCAGCCCCAGCATTTT; CDR3 protein: CASSAGYSNQPQHF
clone size: -; V gene: TRBV2; D gene: TRBD2; J gene: TRBJ2-1; CDR3 DNA: TGTGCCAGCAGTGGGACACTAGCGGGGGACTACAATGAGCAGTTCTTC; CDR3 protein: CASSGTLAGDYNEQFF
clone size: -; V gene: TRBV6-6; D gene: TRBD2; J gene: TRBJ2-1; CDR3 DNA: TGTGCCAGCAGTTACACGTCGGGAGGGCCCTCGGATGAGCAGTTCTTC; CDR3 protein: CASSYTSGGPSDEQFF
clone size: -; V gene: TRBV2; D gene: TRBD1; J gene: TRBJ1-5; CDR3 DNA: TGTGCCAGCAGTGTCGGACAGGGGAGCAATCAGCCCCAGCATTTT; CDR3 protein: CASSVGQGSNQPQHF
clone size: -; V gene: TRBV7-3; D gene: TRBD1; J gene: TRBJ2-6; CDR3 DNA: TGTGCCAGTCCCGGGACAGCCGTCTCTGGGGCCAACGTCCTGACTTTC; CDR3 protein: CASPGTAVSGANVLTF
clone size: -; V gene: TRBV5-1; D gene: -; J gene: TRBJ1-1; CDR3 DNA: TGCGCCAGCAGCCCGACATTGAACACTGAAGCTTTCTTT; CDR3 protein: CASSPTLNTEAFF
clone size: -; V gene: TRBV29-1; D gene: TRBD2; J gene: TRBJ2-3; CDR3 DNA: TGCAGCGTTGGCGGGCTAGCGGGGGACCGCACAGATACGCAGTATTTT; CDR3 protein: CSVGGLAGDRTDTQYF
clone size: -; V gene: TRBV4-2; D gene: -; J gene: TRBJ2-4; CDR3 DNA: TGTGCCAGCAGCCAAGAAGGTAGTGGGGGCGGCAAAAACATTCAGTACTTC; CDR3 protein: CASSQEGSGGGKNIQYF
clone size: few; V gene: TRBV5-1; D gene: TRBD2; J gene: TRBJ2-5; CDR3 DNA: TGCGCCAGCAGCTTGGATTCGGCGGGAGTGGAGACCCAGTACTTC; CDR3 protein: CASSLDSAGVETQYF
clone size: -; V gene: TRBV6-1; D gene: TRBD1; J gene: TRBJ2-5; CDR3 DNA: TGTGCCGACAGGGAACTCGAAGAGACCCAGTACTTC; CDR3 protein: CADRELEETQYF
clone size: -; V gene: TRBV4-1; D gene: TRBD1; J gene: TRBJ2-5; CDR3 DNA: TGCGCCAGCAGCCGGTCGACAGGGGTAGAGACCCAGTACTTC; CDR3 protein: CASSRSTGVETQYF
clone size: -; V gene: TRBV30; D gene: -; J gene: TRBJ1-1; CDR3 DNA: TGTGCCTGGAGCTCTAACATGAACACTGAAGCTTTCTTT; CDR3 protein: CAWSSNMNTEAFF
clone size: -; V gene: TRBV6-5; D gene: -; J gene: TRBJ1-5; CDR3 DNA: TGTGCCAGCAGTTACCGAGAAGGCAATCAGCCCCAGCATTTT; CDR3 protein: CASSYREGNQPQHF
clone size: -; V gene: TRBV29-1; D gene: TRBD2; J gene: TRBJ2-1; CDR3 DNA: TGCAGCGTTGGACTAGCGGGGGGAACTGAGCAGTTCTTC; CDR3 protein: CSVGLAGGTEQFF
clone size: -; V gene: TRBV5-1; D gene: TRBD2; J gene: TRBJ2-6; CDR3 DNA: TGCGCCAGCAGCCCACGGGGAGCGGGAGGGCCCATAGGGGCCAACGTCCTGACTTTC; CDR3 protein: CASSPRGAGGPIGANVLTF
clone size: -; V gene: TRBV5-4; D gene: -; J gene: TRBJ1-1; CDR3 DNA: TGTGCCAGCAGCTTGTATGGTGGGGAGAACACTGAAGCTTTCTTT; CDR3 protein: CASSLYGGENTEAFF
clone size: -; V gene: TRBV30; D gene: TRBD2; J gene: TRBJ2-1; CDR3 DNA: TGTGCCTGGAGTGGCCTAGCGGGGGAGCAGTTCTTC; CDR3 protein: CAWSGLAGEQFF
clone size: -; V gene: TRBV5-1; D gene: -; J gene: TRBJ2-1; CDR3 DNA: TGCGCCAGCAGCCGGGGAAGTTATAGTAACAATGAGCAGTTCTTC; CDR3 protein: CASSRGSYSNNEQFF
clone size: few; V gene: TRBV5-1; D gene: TRBD1; J gene: TRBJ1-1; CDR3 DNA: TGCGCCAGCAGCAACGCTGGACAGGGAGAAGCTTTCTTT; CDR3 protein: CASSNAGQGEAFF
clone size: -; V gene: TRBV19; D gene: -; J gene: TRBJ1-2; CDR3 DNA: TGTGCCAGTAGTATACGAAGGGGGACATTTGGCTACACCTTC; CDR3 protein: CASSIRRGTFGYTF
clone size: -; V gene: TRBV4-3; D gene: TRBD1; J gene: TRBJ1-5; CDR3 DNA: TGCGCCAGCAGCCAAAACCAGGGGGCACATCAGCCCCAGCATTTT; CDR3 protein: CASSQNQGAHQPQHF
clone size: -; V gene: TRBV29-1; D gene: TRBD2; J gene: TRBJ2-7; CDR3 DNA: TGCAGCGTTGATGGTCTGTTAGCGGGGGCCGCCTACGAGCAGTACTTC; CDR3 protein: CSVDGLLAGAAYEQYF
clone size: -; V gene: TRBV15; D gene: TRBD1; J gene: TRBJ1-5; CDR3 DNA: TGTGCCACCAGCATAACAAACTCGGGACAGGGGTTGGGGCAGCCCCAGCATTTT; CDR3 protein: CATSITNSGQGLGQPQHF
clone size: -; V gene: TRBV7-8; D gene: -; J gene: TRBJ1-2; CDR3 DNA: TGTGCCAGCAGCCCCAGGCAGCAGGGAAACTATGGCTACACCTTC; CDR3 protein: CASSPRQQGNYGYTF
clone size: -; V gene: TRBV4-1; D gene: TRBD1; J gene: TRBJ2-5; CDR3 DNA: TGCGCCAGCAGCCATGGGGACAGGGACCGAGAGACCCAGTACTTC; CDR3 protein: CASSHGDRDRETQYF
clone size: few; V gene: TRBV5-1; D gene: -; J gene: TRBJ2-7; CDR3 DNA: TGCGCCAGCAGCGTCACTCTAGAAGGAGGCGAGCAGTACTTC; CDR3 protein: CASSVTLEGGEQYF
clone size: -; V gene: TRBV5-1; D gene: TRBD1; J gene: TRBJ1-1; CDR3 DNA: TGCGCCAGCAGCTTGGGTGACAGGGTCGTAACTGAAGCTTTCTTT; CDR3 protein: CASSLGDRVVTEAFF
clone size: -; V gene: TRBV7-9; D gene: -; J gene: TRBJ1-2; CDR3 DNA: TGTGCCAGCAGCTTAGACGTAGGCGATGGCTACACCTTC; CDR3 protein: CASSLDVGDGYTF
clone size: few; V gene: TRBV5-4; D gene: TRBD2; J gene: TRBJ2-5; CDR3 DNA: TGTGCCAGCAGCACCGGGACTAGCGCTAGGGCGGTAAAGACCCAGTACTTC; CDR3 protein: CASSTGTSARAVKTQYF
clone size: few; V gene: TRBV19; D gene: -; J gene: TRBJ1-1; CDR3 DNA: TGTGCCAGTAGTACGGGTAGCCACACTGAAGCTTTCTTT; CDR3 protein: CASSTGSHTEAFF
clone size: -; V gene: TRBV7-2; D gene: -; J gene: TRBJ2-5; CDR3 DNA: TGTGCCAGCAGCTACACAGGGTTTCGGGAGACCCAGTACTTC; CDR3 protein: CASSYTGFRETQYF